One and the same sample provided the 24 T cell receptor beta chains below, sequenced in a study of blood T cell repertoires in COVID-19. The data were produced by immunoSEQ multiplex PCR, yet TCRdb's version contains in-frame clones alone and is incomplete. Of fewer than 85,000 clones listed, more than 75% are singletons. Specimen: peripheral blood. The receptors originated from a man aged 45-60 years with active COVID-19.

This chain links TRBV23-1 with TRBJ1-6, with TRBD1 matching 9 bases. TRBV23-1 qualifies as an ORF whose function is uncertain. This CDR3 contains 19 residues. The J segment lost 7 bases and the V segment lost 0 bases, leaving 13 bases of the junction unmatched. For the CDR3, the DNA is TGCGCCAGCAGTCAATCAATCGGGACAGGGCAGGGATCCAATTCACCCCTCCACTTT. This translates into CASSQSIGTGQGSNSPLHF.

The chain joins TRBV5-1 to TRBJ1-1; D is uncertain. Germline-derived CDR1 and CDR2 are SGHRS and YFSETQ. The V end was cut by 0 bases, the J end by 1 base, with 16 bases between. CDR3 length: 17 amino acids. CDR3 amino acids: CASSLGWGDRRNTEAFF. DNA for the CDR3: TGCGCCAGCAGCTTGGGTTGGGGAGATAGGCGGAACACTGAAGCTTTCTTT.

V is TRBV2 and J is TRBJ2-5; TRBD1 aligns across 7 bases. With 6 bases clipped from V and 2 bases from J, the junction kept 3 bases outside the gene matches. The CDR3 runs to 13 residues. Germline V gene lookup returns CDR1 SNHLY and CDR2 FYNNEI. DNA of the CDR3: TGTGCCAGCAGGGGGACAGCTCAAGAGACCCAGTACTTC. Encoded protein: CASRGTAQETQYF.

This clone came up once. The CDR3 DNA reads TGTGCCAGCAGTATGACGAGGGCTCGCTACACCTTC. This codes for CASSMTRARYTF. The chain employs TRBV6-5 and TRBJ1-2, with D hard to call. The germline gives CDR1 MNHEY, CDR2 SVGAGI. The germline V and J ends were trimmed by 5 bases and 9 bases, with 13 bases remaining between them. The CDR3 is 12 amino acids.

The chain recombines TRBV11-2 with TRBJ2-7, with D tentatively TRBD2 (6 bases). The CDR3 length is 15 residues. V gave up 5 bases and J gave up 0 bases, with 14 bases separating them. The V gene's germline CDR1 is SGHAT and CDR2 FQNNGV. CDR3 amino acids: CASSAGGYSSYEQYF. CDR3 bases: TGTGCCAGCAGCGCCGGAGGGTATTCCTCCTACGAGCAGTACTTC.

The gene calls are TRBV19 and TRBJ1-5, with a possible D match to TRBD1 (6 bases). The CDR3 totals 15 residues. V was pared by 5 bases and J by 2 bases, with 13 bases between. Germline CDR1 reads LNHDA; CDR2 reads SQIVND (reference sequence). In nucleotides, the CDR3 is TGTGCCAGTAGTTCCCACAGGGCCGGCAATCAGCCCCAGCATTTT. Encoded protein: CASSSHRAGNQPQHF. The full variable domain, in which reference TRBV19 and TRBJ1-5 provide the parts outside the CDR3, is DGGITQSPKYLFRKEGQNVTLSCEQNLNHDAMYWYRQDPGQGLRLIYYSQIVNDFQKGDIAEGYSVSREKKESFPLTVTSAQKNPTAFYLCASSSHRAGNQPQHFGDGTRLSIL.

The count of this clone is one. V usage is TRBV29-1 and J usage is TRBJ1-3, with unresolved D. This CDR3 is built from 14 residues. The germline V gene has CDR1 SQVTM and CDR2 ANQGSEA. The V gene lost 2 bases and the J gene lost 2 bases, with 10 bases spanning the gap. The CDR3 loop reads CSVEISGTGNTIYF. In DNA, the CDR3 is TGCAGCGTTGAAATCTCAGGTACTGGAAACACCATATATTTT.

This chain connects TRBV5-4 to TRBJ2-7, with TRBD2 matching 10 bases. The CDR3 is 14 amino acids. Trimming cost V 3 bases and J 3 bases; bases outside gene matches: 3. From germline, CDR1 is SGHNT and CDR2 YYREEE (reference sequence). The CDR3 protein is CASSSGLANYEQYF. The CDR3 DNA reads as TGTGCCAGCAGCTCGGGACTAGCGAACTACGAGCAGTACTTC. The variable domain in full, completed from reference TRBV5-4 and TRBJ2-7, reads ETGVTQSPTHLIKTRGQQVTLRCSSQSGHNTVSWYQQALGQGPQFIFQYYREEENGRGNFPPRFSGLQFPNYSSELNVNALELDDSALYLCASSSGLANYEQYFGPGTRLTVT.

The chain employs TRBV7-9 and TRBJ2-3; TRBD2 is a possible D gene (7 bases). This CDR3 is 14 amino acids long. The germline V gene encodes CDR1 SEHNR and CDR2 FQNEAQ (reference sequence). V lost 1 base and J 4 bases, leaving 9 bases between the germline ends. CDR3 sequence (DNA): TGTGCCAGCAGCTTAGTGCGGGGGCCAGATACGCAGTATTTT. Translating it yields CASSLVRGPDTQYF.

This chain joins TRBV28 and TRBJ1-2; 9 positions match TRBD1. CDR1 is MDHEN, CDR2 SYDVKM, per germline. The CDR3 is 14 residues long. V dropped 7 bases and J dropped 5; count of bases not matched to a gene: 8. The CDR3 DNA reads TGTGCCAGCACCCCGACAGGGGGAGGATATGGCTACACCTTC. Translating it yields CASTPTGGGYGYTF.

The genes are TRBV9 and TRBJ1-2; D might be TRBD1 (6 bases). Germline CDR1 is SGDLS and CDR2 is YYNGEE. The ends were cut back, 4 bases at V and 7 bases at J, with 17 bases in the middle. The CDR3 consists of 14 residues. This CDR3 is CASSTRTEGSGYTF. For the CDR3, the DNA is TGTGCCAGCAGCACCCGGACAGAGGGGAGTGGCTACACCTTC. The variable domain in full, with the rest retrieved from reference TRBV9 and TRBJ1-2, is DSGVTQTPKHLITATGQRVTLRCSPRSGDLSVYWYQQSLDQGLQFLIQYYNGEERAKGNILERFSAQQFPDLHSELNLSSLELGDSALYFCASSTRTEGSGYTFGSGTRLTVV.

V gene TRBV6-4 combines with J gene TRBJ2-1; maybe TRBD2 (6 bases). Germline V gene lookup returns CDR1 MRHNA and CDR2 SNTAGT. The CDR3 sequence is 14 residues long. The V gene lost 6 bases and the J gene lost 5 bases, with 14 bases spanning the gap. This CDR3 is CASRGTPLNNEQFF. The DNA of the CDR3 is TGTGCCAGCAGGGGGACTCCCCTTAACAATGAGCAGTTCTTC.

The V gene is TRBV3-1 (or the pseudogene TRBV3-2), the J gene TRBJ2-7; D remains ambiguous. The CDR3 loop spans 17 amino acids. Per the germline V gene, CDR1 is LGHDT and CDR2 is YNNKEL (reference sequence). Trimming removed 2 bases at V and 2 bases at J, with 19 bases between. The CDR3 loop is CASSQTPSRLRTYEQYF. The CDR3 DNA follows: TGTGCCAGCAGCCAAACCCCCAGTAGGCTGAGGACCTACGAGCAGTACTTC.

This rearrangement joins TRBV6-4 to TRBJ1-1; TRBD1 might be the D (5 bases). CDR1 is MRHNA and CDR2 is SNTAGT in the germline V gene. This CDR3 spans 14 amino acids. The V and J ends lost 4 bases and 5 bases respectively, with 14 bases between them. CDR3 sequence: CASSVDRRVTEAFF. The CDR3, as DNA: TGTGCCAGCAGTGTAGACAGAAGGGTTACTGAAGCTTTCTTT.

The chain joins TRBV6-5 to TRBJ2-7, with a tentative D call TRBD1 (6 bases). CDR3 length equals 13 residues. Trimming pared 6 bases from V and 1 base from J, leaving 10 bases between. Germline CDR1 reads MNHEY; CDR2 reads SVGAGI. CDR3 protein: CASSRGGSYEQYF. The CDR3 DNA is TGTGCCAGCAGCAGGGGTGGGTCCTACGAGCAGTACTTC.

The V and J genes are TRBV5-5 and TRBJ1-4, with unresolved D. The V end was cut by 0 bases, the J end by 8 bases, with 14 bases between. CDR3 size: 15 residues. CDR1 SGHKS and CDR2 YYEKEE come from the germline V gene (reference sequence). The CDR3 bases are TGTGCCAGCAGCTTGGACGTGACCCCAGGAGAAAAACTGTTTTTT. It yields the protein CASSLDVTPGEKLFF.

V and J are TRBV24-1 and TRBJ2-1; TRBD2 matches at 13 bases. The germline CDR1 and CDR2 sequences are KGHDR and SFDVKD. V lost 3 bases to trimming and J lost 14 bases; unmatched junction nucleotides: 12. The CDR3 has 16 residues. As DNA, the CDR3 is TGTGCCACCAGTGATACGGTTGGAACTAGCGGGAGGGCTGAGTTCTTC. This gives the protein CATSDTVGTSGRAEFF.

The chain employs TRBV19 and TRBJ1-1; D call uncertain. CDR3 length equals 15 residues. V lost 3 bases, J lost 3 bases, and 14 bases lay in between. Germline V gene data show CDR1 as LNHDA and CDR2 as SQIVND (reference sequence). The CDR3 DNA is TGTGCCAGTAGTATTGAGGGAAGGGTTTACACTGAAGCTTTCTTT. Its translation is CASSIEGRVYTEAFF.

J is TRBJ1-2 and V is TRBV28; TRBD1 agrees at 7 bases. Germline V gene data show CDR1 as MDHEN and CDR2 as SYDVKM. This CDR3 region has 13 residues. The V segment lost 5 bases and the J segment 5 bases; nucleotides outside the gene matches: 5. The CDR3 protein is CASSPPGGYGYTF. CDR3 bases: TGTGCCAGCAGTCCCCCAGGGGGGTATGGCTACACCTTC.

This chain joins TRBV7-7 and TRBJ2-1; D uncertain. CDR1 is SSHAT, CDR2 FNYEAQ, per germline (reference sequence). The length of the CDR3 is 15 residues. Trimming shortened V by 5 bases and J by 6 bases, and 17 bases separated the two germline ends. CDR3 sequence: CASSRFPPSRNEQFF. CDR3 nucleotide sequence: TGTGCCAGCAGCAGATTCCCCCCCTCGCGCAATGAGCAGTTCTTC.

V is TRBV6-5 and J is TRBJ2-2, with 8 bases aligning to TRBD1. There are 15 residues in the CDR3. The V gene end was trimmed by 6 bases and the J gene end by 5 bases; junction bases not matched to a gene: 8. CDR1 and CDR2 (germline): MNHEY, SVGAGI. CDR3 in amino acids: CASSTQGALTGELFF. As DNA, the CDR3 is TGTGCCAGCAGCACCCAGGGGGCGTTGACCGGGGAGCTGTTTTTT.

This clone has more than one count but fewer than ten. Additional DNA sequences in this sample encode the identical CDR3. The chain recombines TRBV28 with TRBJ1-5; a weak D match, TRBD1 (5 bases). The CDR3 runs to 12 residues. The germline V gene encodes CDR1 MDHEN and CDR2 SYDVKM. Trimming stripped 2 bases from V and 6 bases from J, with 5 bases between. DNA of the CDR3: TGTGCCAGCAGTTTAAGGGGTCAGCCCCAGCATTTT. It translates to CASSLRGQPQHF. The variable domain in full, completed from reference TRBV28 and TRBJ1-5, reads DVKVTQSSRYLVKRTGEKVFLECVQDMDHENMFWYRQDPGLGLRLIYFSYDVKMKEKGDIPEGYSVSREKKERFSLILESASTNQTSMYLCASSLRGQPQHFGDGTRLSIL.

The chain combines TRBV7-2 with TRBJ2-3; 9 bases line up with TRBD2. Germline-derived CDR1 and CDR2 are SGHTA and FQGNSA. This CDR3 region has 19 residues. V shed 1 base, J shed 2 bases, and the junction held 13 bases outside the gene matches. The CDR3 is CASSLVAEWLAGNTDTQYF. CDR3 sequence (DNA): TGTGCCAGCAGCTTAGTGGCGGAGTGGCTAGCGGGGAACACAGATACGCAGTATTTT.

This chain joins TRBV5-6 and TRBJ2-5; maybe TRBD1 (6 bases). The CDR3 is 16 amino acids. Germline V gene sequence: CDR1 SGHDT, CDR2 YYEEEE. V was trimmed by 1 base and J by 1 base, leaving 14 bases between them. The DNA of the CDR3 is TGTGCCAGCAGCTTGCTACGGCAGGGGATCCAAGAGACCCAGTACTTC. Its translation is CASSLLRQGIQETQYF.